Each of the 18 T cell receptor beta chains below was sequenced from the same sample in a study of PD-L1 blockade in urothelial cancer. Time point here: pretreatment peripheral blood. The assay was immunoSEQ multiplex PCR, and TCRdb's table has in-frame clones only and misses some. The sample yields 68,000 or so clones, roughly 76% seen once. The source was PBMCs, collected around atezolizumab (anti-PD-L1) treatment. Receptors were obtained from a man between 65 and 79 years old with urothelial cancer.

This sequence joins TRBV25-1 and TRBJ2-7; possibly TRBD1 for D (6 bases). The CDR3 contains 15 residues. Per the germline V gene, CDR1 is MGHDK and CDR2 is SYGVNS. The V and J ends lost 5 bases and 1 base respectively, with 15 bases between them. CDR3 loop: CASSNGQSESYEQYF. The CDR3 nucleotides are TGTGCCAGCAGTAACGGACAGTCCGAATCCTACGAGCAGTACTTC.

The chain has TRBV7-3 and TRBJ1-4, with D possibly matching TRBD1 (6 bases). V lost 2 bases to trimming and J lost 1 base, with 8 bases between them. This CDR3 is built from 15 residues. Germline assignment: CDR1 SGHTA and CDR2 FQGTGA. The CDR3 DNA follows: TGTGCCAGCAGCTTATGGGGGCAAACTAATGAAAAACTGTTTTTT. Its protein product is CASSLWGQTNEKLFF.

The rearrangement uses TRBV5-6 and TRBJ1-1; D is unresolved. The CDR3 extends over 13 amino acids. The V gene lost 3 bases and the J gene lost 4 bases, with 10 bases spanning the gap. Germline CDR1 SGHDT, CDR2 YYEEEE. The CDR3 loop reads CASSSWAGTEAFF. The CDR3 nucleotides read TGTGCCAGCAGCTCCTGGGCGGGCACTGAAGCTTTCTTT. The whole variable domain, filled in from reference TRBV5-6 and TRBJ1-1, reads DAGVTQSPTHLIKTRGQQVTLRCSPKSGHDTVSWYQQALGQGPQFIFQYYEEEERQRGNFPDRFSGHQFPNYSSELNVNALLLGDSALYLCASSSWAGTEAFFGQGTRLTVV.

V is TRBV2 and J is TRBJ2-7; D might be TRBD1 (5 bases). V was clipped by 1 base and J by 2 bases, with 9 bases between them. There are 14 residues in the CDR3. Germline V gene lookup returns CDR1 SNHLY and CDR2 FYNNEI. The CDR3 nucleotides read TGTGCCAGCAGTGAAGGACAGCTAGCCTACGAGCAGTACTTC. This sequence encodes CASSEGQLAYEQYF.

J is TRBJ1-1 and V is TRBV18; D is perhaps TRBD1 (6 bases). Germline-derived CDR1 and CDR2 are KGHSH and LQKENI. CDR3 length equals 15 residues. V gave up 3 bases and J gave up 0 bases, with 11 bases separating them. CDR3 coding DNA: TGTGCCAGCTCACCCTCAGGGGAGCTGAACACTGAAGCTTTCTTT. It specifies CASSPSGELNTEAFF.

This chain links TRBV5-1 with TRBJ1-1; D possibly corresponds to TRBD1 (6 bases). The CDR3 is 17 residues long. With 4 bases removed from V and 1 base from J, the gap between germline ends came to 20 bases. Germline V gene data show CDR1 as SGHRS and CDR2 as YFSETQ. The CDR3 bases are TGCGCCAGCAGCCGATACGGGACACAAGACTGGAACACTGAAGCTTTCTTT. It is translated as CASSRYGTQDWNTEAFF.

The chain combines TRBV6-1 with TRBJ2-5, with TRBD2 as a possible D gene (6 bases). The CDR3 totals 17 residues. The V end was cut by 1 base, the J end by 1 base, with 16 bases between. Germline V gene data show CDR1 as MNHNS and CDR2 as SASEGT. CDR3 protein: CASSEGGVLGFQETQYF. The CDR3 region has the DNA TGTGCCAGCAGTGAAGGCGGGGTGTTGGGGTTCCAAGAGACCCAGTACTTC.

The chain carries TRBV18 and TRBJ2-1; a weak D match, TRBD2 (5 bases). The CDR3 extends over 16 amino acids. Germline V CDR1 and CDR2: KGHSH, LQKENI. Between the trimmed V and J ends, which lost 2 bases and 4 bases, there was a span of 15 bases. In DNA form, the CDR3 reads TGTGCCAGCTCACCAACGAGCGGTAAAGGATACAATGAGCAGTTCTTC. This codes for CASSPTSGKGYNEQFF.

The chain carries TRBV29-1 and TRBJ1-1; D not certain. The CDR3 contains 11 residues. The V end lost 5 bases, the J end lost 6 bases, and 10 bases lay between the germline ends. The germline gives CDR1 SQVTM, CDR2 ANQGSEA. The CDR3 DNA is TGCAGCGTTAACGAACAGCCTGAAGCTTTCTTT. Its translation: CSVNEQPEAFF.

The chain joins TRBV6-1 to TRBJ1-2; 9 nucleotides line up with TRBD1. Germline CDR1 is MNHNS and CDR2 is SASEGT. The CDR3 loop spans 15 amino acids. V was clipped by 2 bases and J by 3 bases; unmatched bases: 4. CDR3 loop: CASSELGTGYYGYTF. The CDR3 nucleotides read TGTGCCAGCAGTGAACTCGGGACAGGGTACTATGGCTACACCTTC.

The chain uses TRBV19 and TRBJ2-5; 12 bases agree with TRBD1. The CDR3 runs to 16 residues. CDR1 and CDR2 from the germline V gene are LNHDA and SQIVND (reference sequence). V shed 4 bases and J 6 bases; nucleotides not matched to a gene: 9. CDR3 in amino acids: CASSTTGTGGVKTQYF. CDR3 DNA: TGTGCCAGTAGTACTACCGGGACAGGGGGCGTCAAGACCCAGTACTTC.

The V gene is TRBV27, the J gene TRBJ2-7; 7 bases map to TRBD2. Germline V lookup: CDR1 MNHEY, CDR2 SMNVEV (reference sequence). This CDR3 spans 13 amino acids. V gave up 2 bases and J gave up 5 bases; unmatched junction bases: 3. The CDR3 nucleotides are TGTGCCAGCAGTTTAAAGGGAGGGCACGAGCAGTACTTC. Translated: CASSLKGGHEQYF.

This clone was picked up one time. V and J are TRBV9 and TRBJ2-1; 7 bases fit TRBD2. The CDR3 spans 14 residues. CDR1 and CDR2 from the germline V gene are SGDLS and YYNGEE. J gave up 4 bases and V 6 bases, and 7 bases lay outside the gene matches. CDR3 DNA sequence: TGTGCCAGCAACCCTAGCGGAACATACAATGAGCAGTTCTTC. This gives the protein CASNPSGTYNEQFF.

CDR3 in DNA: TGCGCCAGCAGCCCACAGGTCCCAGAGACTGAAGCTTTCTTT. Amino acids: CASSPQVPETEAFF. The chain uses TRBV5-1 and TRBJ1-1, with D perhaps TRBD1 (5 bases). CDR3 length: 14 amino acids. V lost 4 bases and J lost 5, with 15 bases in between. Germline CDR1 reads SGHRS; CDR2 reads YFSETQ.

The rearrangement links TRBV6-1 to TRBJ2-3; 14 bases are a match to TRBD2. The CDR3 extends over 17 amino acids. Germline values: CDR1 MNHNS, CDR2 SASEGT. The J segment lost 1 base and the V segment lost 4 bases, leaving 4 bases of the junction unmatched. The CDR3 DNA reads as TGTGCCAGCAGTGCTCGACTAGCGGGAGGGGGCACAGATACGCAGTATTTT. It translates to CASSARLAGGGTDTQYF.

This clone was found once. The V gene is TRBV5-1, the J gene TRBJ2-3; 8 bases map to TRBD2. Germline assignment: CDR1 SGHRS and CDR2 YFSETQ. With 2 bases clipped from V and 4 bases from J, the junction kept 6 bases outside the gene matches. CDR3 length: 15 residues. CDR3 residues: CASSLNGGGADTQYF. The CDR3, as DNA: TGCGCCAGCAGCTTAAACGGGGGGGGTGCAGATACGCAGTATTTT.

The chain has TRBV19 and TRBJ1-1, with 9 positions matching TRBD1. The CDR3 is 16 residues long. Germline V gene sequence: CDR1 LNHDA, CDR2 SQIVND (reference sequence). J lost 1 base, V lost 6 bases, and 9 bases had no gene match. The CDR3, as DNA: TGTGCCAGTAGCCTCGAACAGGGGGCAGGGAACACTGAAGCTTTCTTT. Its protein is CASSLEQGAGNTEAFF.

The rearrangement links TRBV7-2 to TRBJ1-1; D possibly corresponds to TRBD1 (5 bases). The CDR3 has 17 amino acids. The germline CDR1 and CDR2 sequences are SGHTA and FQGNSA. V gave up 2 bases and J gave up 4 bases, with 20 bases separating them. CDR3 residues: CASSLIPGRGGVTEAFF. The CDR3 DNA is TGTGCCAGCAGCTTAATCCCAGGTAGGGGCGGGGTCACTGAAGCTTTCTTT.